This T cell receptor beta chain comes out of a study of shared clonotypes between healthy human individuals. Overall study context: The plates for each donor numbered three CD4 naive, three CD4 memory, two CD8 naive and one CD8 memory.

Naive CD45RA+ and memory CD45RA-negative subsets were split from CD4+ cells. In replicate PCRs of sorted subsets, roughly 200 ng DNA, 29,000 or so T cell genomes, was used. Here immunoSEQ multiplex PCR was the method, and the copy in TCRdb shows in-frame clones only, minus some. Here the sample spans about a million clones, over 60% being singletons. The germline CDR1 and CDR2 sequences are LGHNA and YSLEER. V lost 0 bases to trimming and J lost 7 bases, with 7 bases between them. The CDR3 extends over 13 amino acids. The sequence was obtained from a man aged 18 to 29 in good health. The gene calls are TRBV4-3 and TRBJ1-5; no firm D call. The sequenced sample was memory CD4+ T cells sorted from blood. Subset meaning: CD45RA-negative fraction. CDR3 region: CASSQEPEQPQHF. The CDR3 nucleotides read TGCGCCAGCAGCCAAGAACCCGAACAGCCCCAGCATTTT.